This section outlines one TCR beta chain sequence together with its context. Its antigen is unidentified. The data derive from a study of cytomegalovirus exposure and HLA in healthy donors. Overall study: The same platform as the roughly 700 first-cohort repertoires was used for the 130 or so validation repertoires, a later analysis reported.

Study findings and constraints: In vitro, a few CMV-associated chains proved specific for CMV antigens.

V lost 7 bases to trimming and J lost 7 bases; unmatched junction nucleotides: 7. The CDR3 has 14 amino acids. Germline assignment: CDR1 LNHDA and CDR2 SQIVND (reference sequence). The data were produced by immunoSEQ multiplex PCR, yet TCRdb's version contains in-frame clones alone and is incomplete. The data contain about 110,000 clones, under 97% of them singletons. The sample consisted of PBMCs. This clonotype was obtained from a woman between 18 and 29 years old in good health and CMV-seronegative. The V and J genes are TRBV19 and TRBJ1-6; 7 positions agree with TRBD1. The CDR3 region is CASTFTGDNSPLHF. Written as DNA, the CDR3 is TGTGCCAGTACCTTCACAGGGGACAATTCACCCCTCCACTTT.